Many counts were recorded for the clone carrying this T cell receptor (beta chain). What it recognizes is unknown. The sample belongs to a study of breast tumors, draining lymph nodes, adjacent tissues. Regarding the study as a whole: Tumor T cell lymph node origin was a supported hypothesis, not proven. Tumors had less TCR diversity than lymph nodes, more than nontumor tissue. Compared with basal-like, luminal-like tumors shared significantly more repertoire with nontumor tissue. Data fit most tumor T cells coming from lymph node, expanding in tumor.

This CDR3 contains 15 residues. Germline values: CDR1 LNHDA, CDR2 SQIVND (reference sequence). The V gene end was trimmed by 5 bases and the J gene end by 4 bases; junction bases not matched to a gene: 5. In TCRdb, the multiplex PCR reads were re-called with MiXCR into one record per CDR3 protein. The profile shows about 100,000 distinct CDR3 sequences, over 20% of them singletons. The lymph nodes were axillary draining lymph nodes from breast cancer patients. The chain joins TRBV19 to TRBJ2-1, with 10 bases fitting TRBD2. Specimen: axillary lymph node tissue. The TCR sequence derives from a female donor with breast cancer. Some clones in this sample may be carry-over from other donors' samples. CDR3 bases: TGTGCCAGTAGTGCTAGCGGGAGCGGGTACAATGAGCAGTTCTTC. Amino acid sequence: CASSASGSGYNEQFF.